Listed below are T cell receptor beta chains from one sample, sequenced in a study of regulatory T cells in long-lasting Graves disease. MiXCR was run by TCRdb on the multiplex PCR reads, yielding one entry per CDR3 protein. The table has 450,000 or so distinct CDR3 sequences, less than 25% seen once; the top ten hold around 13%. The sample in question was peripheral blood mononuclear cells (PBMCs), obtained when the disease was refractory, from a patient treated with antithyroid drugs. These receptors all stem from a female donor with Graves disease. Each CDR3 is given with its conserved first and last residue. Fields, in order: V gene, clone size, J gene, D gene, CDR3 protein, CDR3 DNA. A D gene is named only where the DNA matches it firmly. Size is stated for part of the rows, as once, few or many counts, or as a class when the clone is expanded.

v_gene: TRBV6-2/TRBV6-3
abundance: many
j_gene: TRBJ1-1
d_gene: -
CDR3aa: CASSYSIWYQENTEAFF
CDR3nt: TGTGCCAGCAGTTACTCGATATGGTACCAGGAGAACACTGAAGCTTTCTTT

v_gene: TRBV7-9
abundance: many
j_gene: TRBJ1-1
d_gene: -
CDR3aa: CASSTGIENTEAFF
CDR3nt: TGTGCCAGCAGCACAGGTATCGAGAACACTGAAGCTTTCTTT

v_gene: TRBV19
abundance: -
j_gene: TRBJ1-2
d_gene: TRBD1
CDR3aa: CASHRTGDYGYTF
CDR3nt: TGTGCCAGTCATCGGACAGGGGATTATGGCTACACCTTC

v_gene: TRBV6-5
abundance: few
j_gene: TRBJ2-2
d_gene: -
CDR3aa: CASSYSMDQVFGVGELFF
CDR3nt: TGTGCCAGCAGTTACTCGATGGATCAGGTCTTTGGGGTCGGGGAGCTGTTTTTT

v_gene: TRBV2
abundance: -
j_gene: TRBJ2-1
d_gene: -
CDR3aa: CASSESYNEQFF
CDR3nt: TGTGCCAGCAGTGAATCATACAATGAGCAGTTCTTC

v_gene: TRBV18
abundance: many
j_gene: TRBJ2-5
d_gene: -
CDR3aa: CASPPRREWTQYF
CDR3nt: TGTGCCAGCCCCCCAAGGAGGGAATGGACCCAGTACTTC

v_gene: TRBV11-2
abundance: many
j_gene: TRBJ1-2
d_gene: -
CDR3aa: CASSPGLAGYTF
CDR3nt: TGTGCCAGCAGCCCAGGGCTGGCTGGCTACACCTTC

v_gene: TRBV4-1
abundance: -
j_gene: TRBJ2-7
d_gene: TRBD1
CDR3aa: CASSPGTGDLGEQYF
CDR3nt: TGCGCCAGCAGCCCCGGGACAGGGGATTTGGGCGAGCAGTACTTC

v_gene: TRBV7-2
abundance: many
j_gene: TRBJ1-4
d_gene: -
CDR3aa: CASSLEDRINEKLFF
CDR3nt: TGTGCCAGCAGCTTAGAGGATCGGATTAATGAAAAACTGTTTTTT

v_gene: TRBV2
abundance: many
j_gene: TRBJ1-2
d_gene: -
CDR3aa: CASSEIPALSGYTF
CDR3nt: TGTGCCAGCAGTGAGATCCCGGCTTTATCGGGCTACACCTTC

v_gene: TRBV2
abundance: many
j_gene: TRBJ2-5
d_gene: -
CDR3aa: CASTHLGGETQYF
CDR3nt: TGTGCCAGCACCCACCTCGGCGGGGAGACCCAGTACTTC

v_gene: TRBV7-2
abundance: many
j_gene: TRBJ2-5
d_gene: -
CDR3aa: CASSQWGVETQYF
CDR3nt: TGTGCCAGCTCACAATGGGGGGTAGAGACCCAGTACTTC

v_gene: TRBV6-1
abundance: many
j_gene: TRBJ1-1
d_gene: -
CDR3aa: CASSESGARPEAFF
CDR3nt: TGTGCCAGCAGTGAATCGGGGGCGCGCCCTGAAGCTTTCTTT

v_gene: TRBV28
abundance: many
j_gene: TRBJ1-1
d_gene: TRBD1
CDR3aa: CASSPGQAGNTEAFF
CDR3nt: TGTGCCAGCAGTCCGGGACAGGCTGGGAACACTGAAGCTTTCTTT

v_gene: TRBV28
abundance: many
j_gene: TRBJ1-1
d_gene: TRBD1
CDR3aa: CASKVSGQHNTEAFF
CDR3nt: TGTGCCAGCAAAGTGTCGGGACAGCATAACACTGAAGCTTTCTTT

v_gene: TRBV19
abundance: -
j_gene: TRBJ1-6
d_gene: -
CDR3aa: CASSMNGLNSPLHF
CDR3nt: TGTGCCAGTAGTATGAATGGGTTGAATTCACCCCTCCACTTT

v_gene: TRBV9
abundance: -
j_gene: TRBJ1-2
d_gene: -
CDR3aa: CASSGSSDHANYGYTF
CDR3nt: TGTGCCAGCAGCGGGTCCAGCGATCACGCTAACTATGGCTACACCTTC

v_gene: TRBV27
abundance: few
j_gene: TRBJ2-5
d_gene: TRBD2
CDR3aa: CASSSRPPASGGWETQYF
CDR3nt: TGTGCCAGCAGTTCCCGACCCCCGGCTAGCGGGGGGTGGGAGACCCAGTACTTC

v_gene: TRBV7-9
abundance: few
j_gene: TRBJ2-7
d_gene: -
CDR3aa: CASSLSGAEQYF
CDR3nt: TGTGCCAGCAGCTTAAGTGGGGCCGAGCAGTACTTC

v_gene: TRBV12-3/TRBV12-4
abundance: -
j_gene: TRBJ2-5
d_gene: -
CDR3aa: CASSFGGAQEAQYF
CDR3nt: TGTGCCAGCAGTTTTGGCGGCGCGCAAGAGGCCCAGTACTTC

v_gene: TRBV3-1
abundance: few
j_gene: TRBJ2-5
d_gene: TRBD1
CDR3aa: CASSQDKRGLEETQYF
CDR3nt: TGTGCCAGCAGCCAAGATAAAAGGGGGCTTGAAGAGACCCAGTACTTC

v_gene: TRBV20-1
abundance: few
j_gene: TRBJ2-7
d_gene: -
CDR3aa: CSASPPGRFYEQYF
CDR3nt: TGCAGTGCTAGTCCCCCCGGACGGTTCTACGAGCAGTACTTC

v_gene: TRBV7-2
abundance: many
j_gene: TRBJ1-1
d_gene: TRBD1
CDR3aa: CASSSRAGQGAQQAFF
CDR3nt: TGTGCCAGCAGCTCTCGAGCGGGACAGGGGGCCCAACAAGCTTTCTTT

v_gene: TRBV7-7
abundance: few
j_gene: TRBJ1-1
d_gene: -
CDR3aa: CASSLDSGQNTEAFF
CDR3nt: TGTGCTAGCAGCTTAGATTCGGGACAGAACACTGAAGCTTTCTTT